The clone carrying this T cell receptor beta chain was detected ten times or more. Its specificity is not known. This sample is part of a study of neurological immune-mediated disorders. General study results and limits: Repertoires from 18 of 34 multiple sclerosis patients grouped phylogenetically into a related-CDR3 cluster, suggesting a possible signature. There was no clinical or MRI feature that showed an association with the multiple sclerosis repertoire cluster.

Looked up from germline, CDR1 is LGHDT and CDR2 is YNNKEL (reference sequence). The V end was cut by 1 base, the J end by 5 bases, with 5 bases between. The CDR3 is 12 amino acids. The cDNA came from 5'RACE, which used 10-nucleotide random UMIs. TCRdb ran MiXCR on the 5' RACE reads and lists one entry per CDR3 protein. The sample contains tens of thousands of distinct CDR3 sequences, approximately 2.4% of which appear only once. The unsorted libraries were made from 2 million PBMCs kept at -80 C. The specimen was PBMCs. The TCR was taken from a woman aged 30 to 39 with multiple sclerosis. V is TRBV3-1 and J is TRBJ2-5; D gene uncertain. The CDR3: CASSQVGETQYF. CDR3 nucleotides: TGTGCCAGCAGCCAAGTCGGGGAGACCCAGTACTTC.